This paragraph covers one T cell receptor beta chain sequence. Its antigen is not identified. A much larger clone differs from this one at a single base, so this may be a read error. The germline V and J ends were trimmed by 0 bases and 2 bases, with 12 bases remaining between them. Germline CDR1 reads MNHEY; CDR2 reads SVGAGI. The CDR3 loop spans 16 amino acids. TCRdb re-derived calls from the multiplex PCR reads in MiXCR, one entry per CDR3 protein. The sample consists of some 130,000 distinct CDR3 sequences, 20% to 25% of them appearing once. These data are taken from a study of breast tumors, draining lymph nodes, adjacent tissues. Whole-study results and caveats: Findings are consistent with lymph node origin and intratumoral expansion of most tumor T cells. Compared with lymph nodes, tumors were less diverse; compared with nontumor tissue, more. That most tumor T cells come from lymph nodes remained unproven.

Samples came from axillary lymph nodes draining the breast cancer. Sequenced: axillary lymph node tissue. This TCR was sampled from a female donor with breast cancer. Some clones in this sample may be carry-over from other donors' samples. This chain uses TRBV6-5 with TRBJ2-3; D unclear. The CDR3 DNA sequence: TGTGCCAGCAGTTACTCGAGGAAGGGAAACACAGATACGCAGTATTTT. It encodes CASSYSRKGNTDTQYF.